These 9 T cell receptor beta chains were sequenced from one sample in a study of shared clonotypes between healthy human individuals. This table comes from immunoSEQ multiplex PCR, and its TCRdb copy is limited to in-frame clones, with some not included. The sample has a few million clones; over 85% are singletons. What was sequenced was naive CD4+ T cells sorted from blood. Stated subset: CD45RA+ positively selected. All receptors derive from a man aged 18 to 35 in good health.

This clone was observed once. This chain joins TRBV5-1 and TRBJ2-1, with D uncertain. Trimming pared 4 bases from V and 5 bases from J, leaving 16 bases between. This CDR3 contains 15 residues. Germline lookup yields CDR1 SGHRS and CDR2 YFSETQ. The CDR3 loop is CASSRSQHGNNEQFF. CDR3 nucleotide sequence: TGCGCCAGCAGCAGAAGCCAGCATGGGAACAATGAGCAGTTCTTC.

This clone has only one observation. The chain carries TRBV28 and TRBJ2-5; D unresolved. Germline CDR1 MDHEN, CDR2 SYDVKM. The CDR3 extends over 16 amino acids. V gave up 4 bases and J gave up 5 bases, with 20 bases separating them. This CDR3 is CASSSSVAVHGETQYF. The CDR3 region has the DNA TGTGCCAGCAGTTCATCCGTTGCGGTCCATGGGGAGACCCAGTACTTC. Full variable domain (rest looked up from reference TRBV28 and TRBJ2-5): DVKVTQSSRYLVKRTGEKVFLECVQDMDHENMFWYRQDPGLGLRLIYFSYDVKMKEKGDIPEGYSVSREKKERFSLILESASTNQTSMYLCASSSSVAVHGETQYFGPGTRLLVL.

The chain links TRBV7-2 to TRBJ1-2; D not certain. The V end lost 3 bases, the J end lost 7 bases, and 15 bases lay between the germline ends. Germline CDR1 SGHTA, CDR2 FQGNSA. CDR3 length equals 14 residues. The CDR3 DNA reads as TGTGCCAGCAGCTTGGGTGGCGCCGTCGGTGGCTACACCTTC. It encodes CASSLGGAVGGYTF.

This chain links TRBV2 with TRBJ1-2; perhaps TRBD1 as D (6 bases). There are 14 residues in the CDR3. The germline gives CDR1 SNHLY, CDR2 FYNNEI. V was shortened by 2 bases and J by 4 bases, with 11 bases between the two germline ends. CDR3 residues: CASSELSRGYGYTF. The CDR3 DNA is TGTGCCAGCAGTGAACTGAGCAGGGGCTATGGCTACACCTTC.

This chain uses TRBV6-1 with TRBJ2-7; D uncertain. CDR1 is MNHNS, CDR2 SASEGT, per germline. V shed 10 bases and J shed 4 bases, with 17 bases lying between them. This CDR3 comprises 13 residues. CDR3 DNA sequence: TGTGCCACCACTCGTGTCAATGGGTACGAGCAGTACTTC. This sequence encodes CATTRVNGYEQYF.

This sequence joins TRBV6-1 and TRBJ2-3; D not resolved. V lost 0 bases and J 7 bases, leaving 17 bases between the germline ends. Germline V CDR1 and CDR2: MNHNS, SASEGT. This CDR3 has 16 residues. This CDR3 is CASSEARERQSYTQYF. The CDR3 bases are TGTGCCAGCAGTGAAGCGCGAGAGCGCCAATCATATACGCAGTATTTT.

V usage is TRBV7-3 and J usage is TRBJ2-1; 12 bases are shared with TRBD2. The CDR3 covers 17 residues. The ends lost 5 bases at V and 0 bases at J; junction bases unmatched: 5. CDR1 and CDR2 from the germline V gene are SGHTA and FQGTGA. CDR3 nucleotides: TGTGCCAGCAGCGGATCGACTAGCGGGGGCTCCTACAATGAGCAGTTCTTC. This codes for CASSGSTSGGSYNEQFF.

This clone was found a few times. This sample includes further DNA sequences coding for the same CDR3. The CDR3 protein is CASRDRATNEKLFF. The DNA for the CDR3 is TGTGCCAGCAGGGACAGGGCAACTAATGAAAAACTGTTTTTT. The chain recombines TRBV2 with TRBJ1-4, with TRBD1 identical over 8 bases. Trimming took 6 bases from V and 0 from J; bases not matched to a gene: 0. CDR1 SNHLY and CDR2 FYNNEI come from the germline V gene. This CDR3 contains 14 residues.

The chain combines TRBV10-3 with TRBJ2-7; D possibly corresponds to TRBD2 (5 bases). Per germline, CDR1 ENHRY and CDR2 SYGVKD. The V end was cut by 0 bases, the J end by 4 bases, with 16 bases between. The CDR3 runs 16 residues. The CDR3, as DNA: TGTGCCATCAGTGAGTCGGCGTTAGCGAATGGTTACGAGCAGTACTTC. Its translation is CAISESALANGYEQYF.